The 27 T cell receptor beta chains listed next were all sequenced from one sample in a study of cytomegalovirus exposure and HLA in healthy donors. PCR used 60 Vbeta primers and 13 Jbeta primers. Data came from immunoSEQ multiplex PCR; TCRdb stores just in-frame clones and leaves some out. The profile shows about 69,000 clones, around 76% of them singletons. The source material was PBMCs. These receptors were taken from a man between 18 and 29 years old in good health and CMV-seronegative.

V usage is TRBV30 and J usage is TRBJ2-6; 8 bases match TRBD1. Trimming removed 8 bases from V and 3 bases from J; junction bases left unmatched: 3. The CDR3 sequence is 13 residues long. The germline V gene has CDR1 GTSNPN and CDR2 SVGIG (reference sequence). The DNA for the CDR3 is TGTGCCCGAGACAGGGGTGGGGCCAACGTCCTGACTTTC. Translation gives CARDRGGANVLTF.

The V call is TRBV5-4, the J call TRBJ2-5; possibly TRBD1 for D (7 bases). V lost 5 bases and J lost 4, with 15 bases in between. This CDR3 spans 14 amino acids. CDR1 is SGHNT, CDR2 YYREEE, per germline (reference sequence). CDR3 residues: CASSPDREVETQYF. The CDR3 region has the DNA TGTGCCAGCAGTCCTGACAGGGAGGTAGAGACCCAGTACTTC.

This clone was detected only a few times. The chain recombines TRBV19 with TRBJ2-5, with no clear D. Trimming left V 0 bases short and J 4 bases short, with 9 bases between. The CDR3 is 14 residues long. Germline V gene sequence: CDR1 LNHDA, CDR2 SQIVND (reference sequence). CDR3 residues: CASSIDPTRETQYF. In DNA, the CDR3 is TGTGCCAGTAGTATAGACCCTACCCGAGAGACCCAGTACTTC.

This CDR3 reads CASSGTGVLHAEAFF. CDR3 DNA: TGTGCCAGTTCCGGGACAGGGGTTTTGCACGCTGAAGCTTTCTTT. This sequence joins TRBV28 and TRBJ1-1; TRBD1 aligns across 10 bases. CDR3 length: 15 amino acids. Germline assignment: CDR1 MDHEN and CDR2 SYDVKM. V trimming: 9 bases; J trimming: 6 bases; junction bases outside the gene matches: 13.

The J gene is TRBJ1-5, the V gene TRBV9, with TRBD1 matching 8 bases. Germline CDR1 SGDLS, CDR2 YYNGEE. The CDR3 is made up of 15 amino acids. Unmatched junction bases numbered 4, after V lost 3 bases and J lost 2 bases. The CDR3 nucleotides read TGTGCCAGCAGCGAAGGACAGGGCGGCAATCAGCCCCAGCATTTT. Residues: CASSEGQGGNQPQHF.

This clone was recorded a few times. The chain carries TRBV18 and TRBJ2-1; D call uncertain. V was pared by 5 bases and J by 7 bases, with 12 bases between. Germline CDR1 and CDR2: KGHSH and LQKENI. This CDR3 is built from 13 residues. CDR3 region: CASSGLNQNEQFF. For the CDR3, the DNA is TGTGCCAGCTCAGGGCTGAACCAGAATGAGCAGTTCTTC.

The V and J genes are TRBV6-1 and TRBJ2-7; maybe TRBD1 (6 bases). CDR1 is MNHNS, CDR2 SASEGT, per germline. Trimming left V 7 bases short and J 0 bases short, with 16 bases between. The CDR3 is 15 residues long. The CDR3 DNA follows: TGTGCCAGCACTAGCCTGGACAGCCCCTCCTACGAGCAGTACTTC. Encoded protein: CASTSLDSPSYEQYF.

This chain connects TRBV5-1 to TRBJ2-7, with D possibly being TRBD2 (6 bases). The CDR3 contains 16 residues. Germline CDR1 is SGHRS and CDR2 is YFSETQ. The V end lost 0 bases, the J end lost 0 bases, and 13 bases lay between the germline ends. CDR3 protein: CASSLGVPGGSYEQYF. DNA for the CDR3: TGCGCCAGCAGCTTGGGCGTTCCCGGGGGCTCCTACGAGCAGTACTTC.

The V call is TRBV9, the J call TRBJ1-2; D possibly corresponds to TRBD1 (5 bases). Trimming took off 3 bases at V and 0 bases at J, with 21 bases between the two ends. The germline V gene has CDR1 SGDLS and CDR2 YYNGEE. CDR3 length equals 18 residues. This chain's CDR3 is CASSGAVGRGRPNYGYTF. The DNA of the CDR3 is TGTGCCAGCAGCGGGGCCGTGGGAAGGGGCAGACCTAACTATGGCTACACCTTC.

The chain uses TRBV19 and TRBJ1-6; D is possibly TRBD1 (5 bases). CDR3 length: 15 residues. V was trimmed by 4 bases and J by 11 bases, leaving 18 bases between them. Germline loops: CDR1 LNHDA, CDR2 SQIVND (reference sequence). For the CDR3, the DNA is TGTGCCAGTAGTACCTCCGGGACCCGCGGGACACCCCTCCACTTT. It encodes CASSTSGTRGTPLHF.

The CDR3, as DNA: TGTGCCAGCAGTTTCAGAGGAGGGGAGCAGTTCTTC. As protein: CASSFRGGEQFF. The chain employs TRBV27 and TRBJ2-1; D perhaps matches TRBD2 (6 bases). The CDR3 contains 12 residues. The V and J ends lost 3 bases and 10 bases respectively, with 10 bases between them. Germline CDR1 is MNHEY and CDR2 is SMNVEV (reference sequence).

This chain connects TRBV9 to TRBJ2-3; D unresolved. CDR1 is SGDLS and CDR2 is YYNGEE in the germline V gene. The CDR3 runs to 15 residues. The V end lost 1 base, the J end lost 1 base, and 10 bases lay between the germline ends. The CDR3 region has the DNA TGTGCCAGCAGCGTAAACCGACTGGGCACAGATACGCAGTATTTT. It translates to CASSVNRLGTDTQYF.

The J gene is TRBJ2-5, the V gene TRBV29-1; 12 nucleotides agree with TRBD1. From germline, CDR1 is SQVTM and CDR2 ANQGSEA. The CDR3 has 15 amino acids. V lost 8 bases to trimming and J lost 5 bases; unmatched junction nucleotides: 12. CDR3 sequence reads: CSLKGGDRGLETQYF. The CDR3, as DNA: TGCAGCCTCAAGGGTGGGGACAGGGGGCTCGAGACCCAGTACTTC.

This chain links TRBV10-1 with TRBJ2-3, with 7 bases aligning to TRBD1. Germline loops: CDR1 WNHNN, CDR2 SYGVQD (reference sequence). The CDR3 has 15 residues. V lost 3 bases, J lost 4 bases, and 7 bases stayed unmatched. CDR3 amino acids: CASSDGRGKSDTQYF. For the CDR3, the DNA is TGCGCCAGCAGTGACGGCAGGGGGAAGTCAGATACGCAGTATTTT.

The V and J genes are TRBV15 and TRBJ2-7; 8 bases line up with TRBD1. The CDR3 extends over 15 amino acids. Germline values: CDR1 LNHNV, CDR2 YYDKDF (reference sequence). V lost 5 bases to trimming and J lost 4 bases; unmatched junction nucleotides: 10. The CDR3 bases are TGTGCCACCAGCCGGAGGGCCCAGGGGGCATACGAGCAGTACTTC. This codes for CATSRRAQGAYEQYF.

This clone has a single count. The V call is TRBV10-1, the J call TRBJ1-3, with D possibly TRBD1 on 5 matching bases. The germline V gene encodes CDR1 WNHNN and CDR2 SYGVQD (reference sequence). There are 14 residues in the CDR3. V lost 8 bases and J lost 5, with 16 bases in between. CDR3 protein: CASVGPGLRNTIYF. In nucleotides, the CDR3 is TGCGCCAGCGTTGGTCCGGGACTCAGAAACACCATATATTTT.

The V and J genes are TRBV28 and TRBJ2-2; 10 nucleotides match TRBD1. Germline V CDR1 and CDR2: MDHEN, SYDVKM. CDR3 length equals 17 residues. The V segment lost 7 bases and the J segment 4 bases; nucleotides outside the gene matches: 12. The CDR3 DNA reads as TGTGCCAGCACCCCCCCTCAGGGACAGGGGACCACCGGGGAGCTGTTTTTT. Its protein product is CASTPPQGQGTTGELFF.

The J gene is TRBJ2-1, the V gene TRBV16; D is perhaps TRBD1 (6 bases). The germline V gene has CDR1 KGHSY and CDR2 FQNENV. Trimming shortened V by 2 bases and J by 12 bases, and 11 bases separated the two germline ends. The CDR3 has 12 amino acids. This CDR3 is CASSQPTGLQFF. DNA of the CDR3: TGTGCCAGCAGCCAACCGACAGGTCTGCAGTTCTTC.

This chain uses TRBV6-6 with TRBJ1-6; weak D call: TRBD1 (5 bases). Germline V gives CDR1 MNHNY, CDR2 SVGAGI (reference sequence). This CDR3 is built from 15 residues. V gave up 6 bases and J gave up 10 bases, with 19 bases separating them. The CDR3 DNA reads TGTGCCAGCAGGCCCCCCCAGGGTAAAGGATCACCCCTCCACTTT. Translated, it gives CASRPPQGKGSPLHF.

This clone was counted between two and nine times. This chain uses TRBV10-1 with TRBJ2-2; D is perhaps TRBD1 (5 bases). The length of the CDR3 is 11 residues. Trimming pared 8 bases from V and 6 bases from J, leaving 7 bases between. Germline V gene data show CDR1 as WNHNN and CDR2 as SYGVQD (reference sequence). The CDR3 region has the DNA TGCGCCAGCCAGGGCCCCGGGGAGCTGTTTTTT. It codes for CASQGPGELFF.

This chain links TRBV5-5 with TRBJ1-1; the D is unclear. The V gene's germline CDR1 is SGHKS and CDR2 YYEKEE (reference sequence). There are 13 residues in the CDR3. The V and J ends lost 5 bases and 1 base respectively, with 9 bases between them. The CDR3 loop is CASSPHWNTEAFF. CDR3 sequence (DNA): TGTGCCAGCAGTCCCCACTGGAACACTGAAGCTTTCTTT.

This clone came up once. The CDR3 nucleotides read TGCGCCAGCAGCCAAGAGCCCCACCGGGGGGGCGCGAACACCGGGGAGCTGTTTTTT. It specifies CASSQEPHRGGANTGELFF. V is TRBV4-3 and J is TRBJ2-2; 8 bases match TRBD2. The CDR3 loop spans 19 amino acids. The V gene's germline CDR1 is LGHNA and CDR2 YSLEER. Trimming removed 0 bases from V and 0 bases from J; junction bases left unmatched: 9.

This clone appeared a single time. The genes are TRBV5-1 and TRBJ2-3, with 10 bases aligning to TRBD2. This CDR3 spans 15 amino acids. V lost 3 bases and J lost 6; bases outside the gene matches: 7. CDR1 SGHRS and CDR2 YFSETQ come from the germline V gene. Here the CDR3 reads CASSSLAGGPDTQYF. CDR3 coding DNA: TGCGCCAGCAGCTCCTTAGCGGGGGGTCCCGATACGCAGTATTTT.

This clone has only one observation. The chain uses TRBV5-8 and TRBJ2-3; D might be TRBD2 (6 bases). The CDR3 has 15 amino acids. The germline V gene encodes CDR1 SGHTS and CDR2 YDEGEE. V was clipped by 0 bases and J by 4 bases, with 12 bases between them. The CDR3, as DNA: TGTGCCAGCAGCTTGGAGGGACTCAGCCCAGATACGCAGTATTTT. Translating it yields CASSLEGLSPDTQYF. Based on the CDR3 plus reference TRBV5-8 and TRBJ2-3, the full variable domain is EAGVTQSPTHLIKTRGQQATLRCSPISGHTSVYWYQQALGLGLQFLLWYDEGEERNRGNFPPRFSGRQFPNYSSELNVNALELEDSALYLCASSLEGLSPDTQYFGPGTRLTVL.

V usage is TRBV11-2 and J usage is TRBJ1-2, with a possible D match to TRBD1 (6 bases). Germline V gives CDR1 SGHAT, CDR2 FQNNGV. The CDR3 runs 12 residues. Trimming cost V 3 bases and J 12 bases, with 14 bases left between them. The DNA of the CDR3 is TGTGCCAGCAGCTTGACCTGGGACATTCACACCTTC. Amino acids: CASSLTWDIHTF. Drawing the rest from reference TRBV11-2 and TRBJ1-2, the complete variable domain is EAGVAQSPRYKIIEKRQSVAFWCNPISGHATLYWYQQILGQGPKLLIQFQNNGVVDDSQLPKDRFSAERLKGVDSTLKIQPAKLEDSAVYLCASSLTWDIHTFGSGTRLTVV.

This chain links TRBV30 with TRBJ2-2; the D gene is possibly TRBD1 (5 bases). The germline V gene has CDR1 GTSNPN and CDR2 SVGIG (reference sequence). This CDR3 comprises 18 residues. With 0 bases removed from V and 3 bases from J, the gap between germline ends came to 20 bases. CDR3 region: CAWSVPRTQKSYTGELFF. CDR3 sequence (DNA): TGTGCCTGGAGTGTACCGAGGACACAAAAAAGTTACACCGGGGAGCTGTTTTTT. Full variable domain (missing parts from reference TRBV30 and TRBJ2-2): SQTIHQWPATLVQPVGSPLSLECTVEGTSNPNLYWYRQAAGRGLQLLFYSVGIGQISSEVPQNLSASRPQDRQFILSSKKLLLSDSGFYLCAWSVPRTQKSYTGELFFGEGSRLTVL.

The J gene is TRBJ2-7, the V gene TRBV28; 8 bases are a match to TRBD1. The CDR3 totals 15 residues. Germline V gives CDR1 MDHEN, CDR2 SYDVKM. V was pared by 6 bases and J by 0 bases, with 7 bases of the junction left unmatched. This CDR3 is CASSRGQGGSYEQYV. The CDR3 coding sequence is TGTGCCAGCAGCCGCGGACAGGGCGGCTCCTACGAGCAGTACGTC.